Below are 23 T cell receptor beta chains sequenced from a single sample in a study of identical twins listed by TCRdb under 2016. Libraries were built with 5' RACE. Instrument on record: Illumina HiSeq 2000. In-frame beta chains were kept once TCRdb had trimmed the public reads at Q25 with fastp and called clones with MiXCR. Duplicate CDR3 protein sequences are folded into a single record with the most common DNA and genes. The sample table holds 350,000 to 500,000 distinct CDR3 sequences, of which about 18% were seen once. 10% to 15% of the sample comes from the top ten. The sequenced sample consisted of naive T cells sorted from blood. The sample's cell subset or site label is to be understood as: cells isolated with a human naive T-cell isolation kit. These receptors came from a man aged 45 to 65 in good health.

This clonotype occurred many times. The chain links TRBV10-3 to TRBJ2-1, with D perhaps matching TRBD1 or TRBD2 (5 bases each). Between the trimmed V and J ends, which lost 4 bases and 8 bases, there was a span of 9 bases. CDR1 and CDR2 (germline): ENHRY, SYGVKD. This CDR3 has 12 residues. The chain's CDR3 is CAISAGRDEQFF. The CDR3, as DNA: TGTGCCATCAGTGCGGGGCGCGATGAGCAGTTCTTC.

The chain's CDR3 is CASSLARIYGYTF. In nucleotides, the CDR3 is TGTGCCAGCAGCTTAGCAAGGATCTATGGCTACACCTTC. J is TRBJ1-2 and V is TRBV11-2, with D unresolved. This CDR3 is 13 amino acids long. V lost 1 base and J lost 4, with 7 bases in between. The germline V gene encodes CDR1 SGHAT and CDR2 FQNNGV.

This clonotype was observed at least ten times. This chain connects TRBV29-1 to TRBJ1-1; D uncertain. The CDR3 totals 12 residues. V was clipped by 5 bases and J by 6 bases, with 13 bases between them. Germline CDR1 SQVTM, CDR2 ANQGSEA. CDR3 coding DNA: TGCAGCGTTAGAGGGTCGACGCCTGAAGCTTTCTTT. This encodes CSVRGSTPEAFF.

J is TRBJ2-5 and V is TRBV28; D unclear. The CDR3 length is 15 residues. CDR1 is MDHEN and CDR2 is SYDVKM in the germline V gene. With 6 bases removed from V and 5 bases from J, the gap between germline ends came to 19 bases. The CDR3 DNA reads TGTGCCAGCAGCGAGACGGGCCCCCAGGCGGAGACCCAGTACTTC. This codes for CASSETGPQAETQYF.

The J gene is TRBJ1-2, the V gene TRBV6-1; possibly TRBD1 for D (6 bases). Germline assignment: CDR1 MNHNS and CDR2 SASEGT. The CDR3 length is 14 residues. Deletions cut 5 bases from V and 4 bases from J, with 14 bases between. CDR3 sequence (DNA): TGTGCCAGCAGTCGCCTGGGGGCCGTCTATGGCTACACCTTC. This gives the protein CASSRLGAVYGYTF.

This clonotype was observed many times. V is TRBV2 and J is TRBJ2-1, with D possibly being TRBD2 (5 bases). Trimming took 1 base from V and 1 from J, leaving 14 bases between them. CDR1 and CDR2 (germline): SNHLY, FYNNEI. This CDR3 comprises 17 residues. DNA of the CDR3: TGTGCCAGCAGTGAAGAGGCCCCGGGGAGTTCCTACAATGAGCAGTTCTTC. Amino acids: CASSEEAPGSSYNEQFF.

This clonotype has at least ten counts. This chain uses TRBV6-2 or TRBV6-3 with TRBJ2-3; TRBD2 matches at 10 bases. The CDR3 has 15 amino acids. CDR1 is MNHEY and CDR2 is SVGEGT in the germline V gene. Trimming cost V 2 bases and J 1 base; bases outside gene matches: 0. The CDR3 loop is CASSYGTSGTDTQYF. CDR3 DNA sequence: TGTGCCAGCAGTTACGGGACTAGCGGCACAGATACGCAGTATTTT.

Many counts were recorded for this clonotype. CDR3 protein: CSAKGGGDYGYTF. CDR3 coding DNA: TGCAGTGCTAAAGGCGGGGGCGACTATGGCTACACCTTC. J is TRBJ1-2 and V is TRBV20-1; D might be TRBD1 (6 bases). The CDR3 sequence is 13 residues long. Trimming shortened V by 4 bases and J by 3 bases, and 12 bases separated the two germline ends. The germline V gene has CDR1 DFQATT and CDR2 SNEGSKA (reference sequence).

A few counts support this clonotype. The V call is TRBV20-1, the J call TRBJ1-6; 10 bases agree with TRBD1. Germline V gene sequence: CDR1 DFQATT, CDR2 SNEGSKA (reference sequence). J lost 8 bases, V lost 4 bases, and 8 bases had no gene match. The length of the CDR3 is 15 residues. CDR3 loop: CSAIRTGQGYSPLHF. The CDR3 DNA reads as TGCAGTGCTATCAGGACGGGACAGGGGTATTCACCCCTCCACTTT.

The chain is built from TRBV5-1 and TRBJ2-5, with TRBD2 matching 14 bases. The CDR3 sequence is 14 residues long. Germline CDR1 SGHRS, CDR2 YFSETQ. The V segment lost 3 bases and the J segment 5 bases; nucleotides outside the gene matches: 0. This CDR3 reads CASSWTSGGETQYF. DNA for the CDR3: TGCGCCAGCAGCTGGACTAGCGGGGGGGAGACCCAGTACTTC.

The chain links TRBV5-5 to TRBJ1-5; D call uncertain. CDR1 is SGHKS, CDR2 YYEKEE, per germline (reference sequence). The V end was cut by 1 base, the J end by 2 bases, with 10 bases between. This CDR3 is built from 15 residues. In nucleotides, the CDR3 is TGTGCCAGCAGCTTGAACGGGGTCGGCAATCAGCCCCAGCATTTT. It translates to CASSLNGVGNQPQHF.

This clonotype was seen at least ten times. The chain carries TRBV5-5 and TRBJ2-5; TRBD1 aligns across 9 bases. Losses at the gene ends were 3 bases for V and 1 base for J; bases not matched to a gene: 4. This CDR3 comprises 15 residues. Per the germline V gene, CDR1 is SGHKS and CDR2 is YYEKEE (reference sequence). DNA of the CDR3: TGTGCCAGCAGCTCCGGGACAGGGTTCCAAGAGACCCAGTACTTC. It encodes CASSSGTGFQETQYF.

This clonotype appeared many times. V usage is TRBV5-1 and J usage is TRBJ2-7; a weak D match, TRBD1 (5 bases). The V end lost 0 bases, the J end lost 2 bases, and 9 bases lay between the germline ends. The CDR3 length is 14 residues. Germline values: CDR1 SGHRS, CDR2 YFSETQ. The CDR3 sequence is CASSLDAGPYEQYF. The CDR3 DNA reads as TGCGCCAGCAGCTTGGATGCAGGGCCCTACGAGCAGTACTTC.

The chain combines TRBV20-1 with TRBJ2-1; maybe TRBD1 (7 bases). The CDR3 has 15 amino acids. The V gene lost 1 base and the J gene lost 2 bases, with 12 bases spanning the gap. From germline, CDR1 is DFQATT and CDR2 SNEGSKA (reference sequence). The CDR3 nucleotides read TGCAGTGCTAGAGTCGCCAGGGGGGCCTACAATGAGCAGTTCTTC. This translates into CSARVARGAYNEQFF.

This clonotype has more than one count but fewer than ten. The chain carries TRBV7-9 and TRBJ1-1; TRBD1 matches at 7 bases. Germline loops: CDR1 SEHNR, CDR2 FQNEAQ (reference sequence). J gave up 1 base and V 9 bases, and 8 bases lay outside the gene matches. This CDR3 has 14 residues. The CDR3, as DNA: TGTGCCAGGAGCCGGGACAGTCCGAACACTGAAGCTTTCTTT. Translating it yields CARSRDSPNTEAFF.

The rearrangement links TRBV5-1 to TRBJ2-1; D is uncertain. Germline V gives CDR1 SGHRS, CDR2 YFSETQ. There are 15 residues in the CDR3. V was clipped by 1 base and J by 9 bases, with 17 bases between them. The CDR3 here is CASSLSISAASEQFF. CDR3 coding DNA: TGCGCCAGCAGCTTGTCAATAAGCGCGGCCTCTGAGCAGTTCTTC.

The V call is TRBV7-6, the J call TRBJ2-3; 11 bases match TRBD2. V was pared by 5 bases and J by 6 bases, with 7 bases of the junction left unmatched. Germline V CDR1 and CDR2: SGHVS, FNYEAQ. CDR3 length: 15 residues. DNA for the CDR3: TGTGCCAGCAGCGCCCGACTAGCGGGGACGGATACGCAGTATTTT. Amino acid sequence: CASSARLAGTDTQYF.

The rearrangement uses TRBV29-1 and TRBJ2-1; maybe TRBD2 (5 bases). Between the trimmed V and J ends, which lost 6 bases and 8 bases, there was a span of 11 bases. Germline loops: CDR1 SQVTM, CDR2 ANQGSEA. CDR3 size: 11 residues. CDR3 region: CSVRFSDEQFF. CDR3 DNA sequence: TGCAGCGTCCGTTTTAGCGATGAGCAGTTCTTC.

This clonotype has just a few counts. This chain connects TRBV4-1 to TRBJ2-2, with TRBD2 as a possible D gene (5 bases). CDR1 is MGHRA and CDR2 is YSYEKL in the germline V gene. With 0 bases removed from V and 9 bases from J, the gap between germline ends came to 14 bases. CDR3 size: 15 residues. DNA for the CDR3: TGCGCCAGCAGCCAAGATCGAGCCGGGATCCGGGAGCTGTTTTTT. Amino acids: CASSQDRAGIRELFF.

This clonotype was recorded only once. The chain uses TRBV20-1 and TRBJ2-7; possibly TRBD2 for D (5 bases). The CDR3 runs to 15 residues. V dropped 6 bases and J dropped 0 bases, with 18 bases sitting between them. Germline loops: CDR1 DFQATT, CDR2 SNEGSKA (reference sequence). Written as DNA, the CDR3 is TGCAGTGCCCCAAAGCGGACTCTCAGCTCCTACGAGCAGTACTTC. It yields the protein CSAPKRTLSSYEQYF.

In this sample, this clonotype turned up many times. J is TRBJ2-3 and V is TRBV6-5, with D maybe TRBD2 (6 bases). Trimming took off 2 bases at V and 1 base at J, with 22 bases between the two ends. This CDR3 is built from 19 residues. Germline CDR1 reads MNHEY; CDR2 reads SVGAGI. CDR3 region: CASSYRLPGRGGGTDTQYF. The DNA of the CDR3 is TGTGCCAGCAGTTACCGCCTCCCCGGCCGGGGCGGGGGCACAGATACGCAGTATTTT.

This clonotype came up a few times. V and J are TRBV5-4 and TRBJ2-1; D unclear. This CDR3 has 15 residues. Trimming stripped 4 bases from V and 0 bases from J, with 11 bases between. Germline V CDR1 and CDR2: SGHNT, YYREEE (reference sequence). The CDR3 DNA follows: TGTGCCAGCAGCCACAGCCCCCTCTCCTACAATGAGCAGTTCTTC. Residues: CASSHSPLSYNEQFF.

This CDR3 reads CSVDAGRSYGYTF. The CDR3 DNA follows: TGCAGCGTTGATGCAGGCCGGAGCTATGGCTACACCTTC. This chain uses TRBV29-1 with TRBJ1-2, with no clear D. This CDR3 comprises 13 residues. Per the germline V gene, CDR1 is SQVTM and CDR2 is ANQGSEA. V lost 3 bases to trimming and J lost 4 bases, with 12 bases between them.